A selection of T cell receptor beta chains follows, all from one sample in a study of Graves' ophthalmopathy and Graves' hyperthyroidism. Via MiXCR, TCRdb re-called the multiplex PCR reads, giving one row per CDR3 protein. The sample carries approximately 540,000 distinct CDR3 sequences, approximately 35% recorded once. The material sequenced was peripheral blood or thyroid tissue (not recorded which). The source of these receptors is an adult man with Graves' hyperthyroidism. CDR3s include the opening cysteine and the closing phenylalanine or tryptophan. The D gene is left open where the match is weak. Clone size is not always given. Where it is, it says once, few, many or a class for expanded clones.

>TRBD1|many|TRBJ1-2|TRBV12-3/TRBV12-4
TGTGCCAGCAACGACAGGGTTCGCGGCTACACCTTC
CASNDRVRGYTF
>-|once|TRBJ2-5|TRBV7-9
TGTGCCAGCAGCTCCCCGGAACTGCAAGAGACCCAGTACTTC
CASSSPELQETQYF
>TRBD1|-|TRBJ1-5|TRBV7-9
TGTGCCAGCAGCTTCCGGGACAGTATCAATCAGCCCCAGCATTTT
CASSFRDSINQPQHF
>TRBD1|-|TRBJ1-4|TRBV11-2
TGTGCCAGCAGCCCTGCCTCGACAGGGACAACTGAAAAACTGTTTTTT
CASSPASTGTTEKLFF
>-|many|TRBJ1-6|TRBV4-1
TGCGCCAGCAGCCAAGGGGCAGGGTATAATTCACCCCTCCACTTT
CASSQGAGYNSPLHF
>TRBD1|many|TRBJ2-7|TRBV6-5
TGTGCCAGCAGTTACCGCACCGGGGACAGTACCTACGAGCAGTACTTC
CASSYRTGDSTYEQYF
>-|once|TRBJ2-2|TRBV29-1
TGCAGCGCGGCCACCACATACACCGGGGAGCTGTTTTTT
CSAATTYTGELFF
>-|-|TRBJ1-1|TRBV3-1
TGTGCCAGCAGCCAAGAAAATGGGGGCTTCAGGGCTGAAGCTTTCTTT
CASSQENGGFRAEAFF
>TRBD1|once|TRBJ2-7|TRBV12-5
TGTGCTAGTGGTCTCGAGACAGGGGGGACCTACGAGCAGTACTTC
CASGLETGGTYEQYF
>-|-|TRBJ1-1|TRBV29-1
TGCAGCTTAAGGGTGGGCAGGCTTGACACTGAAGCTTTCTTT
CSLRVGRLDTEAFF
>-|many|TRBJ2-2|TRBV12-3/TRBV12-4
TGTGCCAGCAGTCCCAGGGGCGGCGGGGAGCTGTTTTTT
CASSPRGGGELFF
>TRBD1|-|TRBJ1-2|TRBV9
TGTGCCAGCAGCGTGGCTGGGGGACAGGCTAACTATGGCTACACCTTC
CASSVAGGQANYGYTF
>TRBD2|many|TRBJ2-7|TRBV12-3/TRBV12-4
TGTGCCAGCAGTGGGACTAGCTTCTACGAGCAGTACTTC
CASSGTSFYEQYF
>-|few|TRBJ2-7|TRBV20-1
TGCAGTGCTAGGTCGCAGGGTTACGAGCAGTACTTC
CSARSQGYEQYF
>-|-|TRBJ1-2|TRBV6-6
TGTGCCAGCACCCAGGACCCTAACTATGGCTACACCTTC
CASTQDPNYGYTF
>TRBD2|-|TRBJ2-2|TRBV7-2
TGTGCCAGCAGCCACCCACCACCGGGACTAGCGGGAGTAGTCTCCGGGGAGCTGTTTTTT
CASSHPPPGLAGVVSGELFF